These 16 T cell receptor beta chains originate from one sample sequenced in a study of siplizumab effects on memory and regulatory T cells. TCRdb's table, derived via immunoSEQ multiplex PCR, lists solely in-frame clones and lacks some. This sample carries about 69,000 clones, approximately 88% of them seen once, and the ten largest clones take approximately 1.7%. Sequenced input: Tregs sorted from blood. Receptors originate from a human donor in good health.

The rearrangement joins TRBV28 to TRBJ1-6; D gene unclear. Per the germline V gene, CDR1 is MDHEN and CDR2 is SYDVKM. This CDR3 has 12 amino acids. V gave up 10 bases and J gave up 4 bases, with 8 bases separating them. The CDR3 coding sequence is TGTGCCACAGTGAAATATAATTCACCCCTCCACTTT. Translation gives CATVKYNSPLHF.

This clone has a single count. The V call is TRBV4-1, the J call TRBJ2-1; 12 nucleotides align to TRBD2. Per germline, CDR1 MGHRA and CDR2 YSYEKL. The CDR3 runs 17 residues. With 2 bases clipped from V and 3 bases from J, the junction kept 5 bases outside the gene matches. CDR3 bases: TGCGCCAGCAGCCAATCCGGACTAGCGGGAAGCTACAATGAGCAGTTCTTC. Its translation: CASSQSGLAGSYNEQFF.

V is TRBV27 and J is TRBJ2-7; D not resolved. The CDR3 runs 14 residues. From germline, CDR1 is MNHEY and CDR2 SMNVEV (reference sequence). The V end lost 3 bases, the J end lost 0 bases, and 9 bases lay between the germline ends. The CDR3 bases are TGTGCCAGCAGTTTGGTTGGGATCTCCTACGAGCAGTACTTC. Translated, it gives CASSLVGISYEQYF.

J is TRBJ2-5 and V is TRBV7-9; 8 bases match TRBD2. The CDR3 consists of 16 residues. Trimming took 1 base from V and 5 from J; bases not matched to a gene: 9. From germline, CDR1 is SEHNR and CDR2 FQNEAQ (reference sequence). The CDR3: CASSLVPGGPGETQYF. For the CDR3, the DNA is TGTGCCAGCAGCTTAGTCCCGGGAGGGCCAGGGGAGACCCAGTACTTC.

This clone came up a few times. This rearrangement joins TRBV28 to TRBJ1-1, with a possible D match to TRBD1 (5 bases). The CDR3 has 13 residues. The ends were cut back, 3 bases at V and 11 bases at J, with 16 bases in the middle. Germline CDR1 is MDHEN and CDR2 is SYDVKM. DNA for the CDR3: TGTGCCAGCAGTTTGAACCCCGCAGGGATGGCTTTCTTT. Translation: CASSLNPAGMAFF.

V is TRBV2 and J is TRBJ2-7; TRBD1 matches 8 bases. The CDR3 extends over 13 amino acids. The ends lost 7 bases at V and 7 bases at J; junction bases unmatched: 9. Germline V gene data show CDR1 as SNHLY and CDR2 as FYNNEI. DNA for the CDR3: TGTGCCAGCACAGGGGGCAATTCGTATGAGCAGTACTTC. Its protein is CASTGGNSYEQYF.

Of note for this clone: One end of the junction is discordant with germline, which a read error may explain. This chain uses TRBV28 with TRBJ1-3; D is unresolved. This CDR3 is 17 amino acids long. Germline CDR1 is MDHEN and CDR2 is SYDVKM. The CDR3 loop reads CASSLLRVRSSGNTIYF. The CDR3 DNA reads as TGTGCCAGCAGCTTATTACGCGTCAGGAGCTCTGGAAACACCATATATTTT.

There are a few counts of this clone. This chain uses TRBV25-1 with TRBJ2-1; 9 positions agree with TRBD1. The ends lost 4 bases at V and 3 bases at J; junction bases unmatched: 7. The CDR3 is 16 amino acids. CDR1 is MGHDK and CDR2 is SYGVNS in the germline V gene. CDR3 region: CASSGPGQGYYNEQFF. In DNA, the CDR3 is TGTGCCAGCAGTGGACCGGGACAGGGCTACTACAATGAGCAGTTCTTC.

This clone was detected a few times. The chain uses TRBV4-1 and TRBJ1-4; TRBD1 matches at 9 bases. After removal of 4 bases from V and 3 bases from J, the junction contained 3 bases not matched to a gene. CDR1 is MGHRA, CDR2 YSYEKL, per germline. The CDR3 runs to 15 residues. CDR3 protein: CASSPHRGPNEKLFF. In DNA, the CDR3 is TGCGCCAGCAGCCCCCACAGGGGGCCTAATGAAAAACTGTTTTTT.

This clone was counted only a few times. This chain uses TRBV7-3 with TRBJ2-1; no clear D gene. Looked up from germline, CDR1 is SGHTA and CDR2 is FQGTGA. V lost 0 bases, J lost 5 bases, and 11 bases lay in between. The CDR3 sequence is 15 residues long. In DNA form, the CDR3 reads TGTGCCAGCAGCTTAACTGGACCCCGGGACAATGAGCAGTTCTTC. Its translation is CASSLTGPRDNEQFF.

This CDR3 reads CASSLLSSDIQPQHF. The CDR3 coding sequence is TGTGCCAGCAGCTTGCTTTCCTCTGACATTCAGCCCCAGCATTTT. The chain recombines TRBV5-8 with TRBJ1-5; no reliable D call. This CDR3 comprises 15 residues. V lost 1 base to trimming and J lost 6 bases, with 14 bases between them. Germline lookup yields CDR1 SGHTS and CDR2 YDEGEE.

The rearrangement uses TRBV9 and TRBJ2-3, with 8 bases that match TRBD2. Losses at the gene ends were 0 bases for V and 9 bases for J; bases not matched to a gene: 6. The CDR3 covers 14 residues. CDR1 and CDR2 (germline): SGDLS, YYNGEE. CDR3 region: CASSVGAGGETQYF. The CDR3 nucleotides read TGTGCCAGCAGCGTAGGGGCGGGAGGTGAGACGCAGTATTTT. The whole variable domain, filled in from reference TRBV9 and TRBJ2-3, reads DSGVTQTPKHLITATGQRVTLRCSPRSGDLSVYWYQQSLDQGLQFLIQYYNGEERAKGNILERFSAQQFPDLHSELNLSSLELGDSALYFCASSVGAGGETQYFGPGTRLTVL.

V usage is TRBV14 and J usage is TRBJ2-7, with unresolved D. Germline V gene data show CDR1 as SGHDN and CDR2 as FVKESK. This CDR3 is built from 13 residues. V lost 3 bases and J 2 bases, leaving 8 bases between the germline ends. This CDR3 is CASSQVGPYEQYF. In DNA form, the CDR3 reads TGTGCCAGCAGCCAGGTCGGTCCCTACGAGCAGTACTTC.

The chain carries TRBV7-9 and TRBJ1-4; a weak D match, TRBD1 (6 bases). This CDR3 has 15 residues. V lost 4 bases and J lost 8, with 17 bases in between. Germline V CDR1 and CDR2: SEHNR, FQNEAQ (reference sequence). CDR3 sequence (DNA): TGTGCCAGCAGCTCCAAACAGGGATTATTCGAAAAACTGTTTTTT. The encoded protein is CASSSKQGLFEKLFF.

The V and J genes are TRBV4-1 and TRBJ2-2; D call uncertain. Trimming removed 4 bases from V and 7 bases from J, with 16 bases in between. The CDR3 totals 15 residues. Germline V gene data show CDR1 as MGHRA and CDR2 as YSYEKL. The CDR3 DNA is TGCGCCAGCAGCCCCCGTGGGGAACGGAGCGGGGAGCTGTTTTTT. It specifies CASSPRGERSGELFF.

The chain recombines TRBV28 with TRBJ2-3; the D is unclear. The CDR3 consists of 17 residues. Germline CDR1 reads MDHEN; CDR2 reads SYDVKM. Trimming took off 2 bases at V and 2 bases at J, with 17 bases between the two ends. As DNA, the CDR3 is TGTGCCAGCAGTTTAAAGGTCGCCTCCTCCTTCACAGATACGCAGTATTTT. It is translated as CASSLKVASSFTDTQYF.